These T cell receptor beta chains were read from a single sample in a study of T cell responses to AZD1222 COVID-19 vaccine. The assay was immunoSEQ multiplex PCR, and TCRdb's table has in-frame clones only and misses some. The sample has 90,000 to 130,000 clones; about nine tenths are singletons. The sample consisted of peripheral blood, taken 28 days after the second AZD1222 dose. Receptor source: an adult who received the AZD1222 COVID-19 vaccine. The CDR3 runs from the conserved cysteine through the conserved F or W. Fields, in order: CDR3 length, J gene, clone size, V gene, D gene, CDR3 DNA, CDR3 protein. The D gene is left open where the match is weak. Expanded clones are given a class, and other clones once, few, many or no size at all.

15	TRBJ2-7	-	TRBV4-3	TRBD1	TGCGCCAGCAGCCAAGCCGGGACAGGAGGGTACGAGCAGTACTTC	CASSQAGTGGYEQYF
15	TRBJ2-2	-	TRBV7-2	-	TGTGCCAGCAGCCGCAATCCCGGGAACACCGGGGAGCTGTTTTTT	CASSRNPGNTGELFF
15	TRBJ2-1	-	TRBV28	TRBD1	TGTGCCAGCAGTTTAACTGGACAGGGCGTCAATGAGCAGTTCTTC	CASSLTGQGVNEQFF
14	TRBJ1-1	-	TRBV7-9	-	TGTGCCAGCAGCTTAAATCAGGGTTTTGTTGAAGCTTTCTTT	CASSLNQGFVEAFF
14	TRBJ1-1	-	TRBV3-1/TRBV3-2	-	TGTGCCAGCAGCCAAGGTTATAGGGACACTGAAGCTTTCTTT	CASSQGYRDTEAFF
16	TRBJ1-1	-	TRBV18	-	TGTGCCAGCTCACAACTTCCCGGGACGGCGAACACTGAAGCTTTCTTT	CASSQLPGTANTEAFF
14	TRBJ1-3	-	TRBV2	TRBD1	TGTGCCAGCACCGGGACAGGTACCGGAAACACCATATATTTT	CASTGTGTGNTIYF
13	TRBJ1-5	-	TRBV28	-	TGTGCCAGCAGTTTAAACAGGGATCAGCCCCAGCATTTT	CASSLNRDQPQHF
15	TRBJ1-2	-	TRBV3-1/TRBV3-2	TRBD1	TGTGCCAGCAGCCATAATCCGGACAGGGACTATGGCTACACCTTC	CASSHNPDRDYGYTF
16	TRBJ2-3	-	TRBV5-1	TRBD1	TGCGCCAGCAGCTTGGCCGGACAGGGCCGCACAGATACGCAGTATTTT	CASSLAGQGRTDTQYF
11	TRBJ2-1	once	TRBV6-2/TRBV6-3	-	TGTGCCAGTAGTCAGTACAATGAGCAGTTCTTC	CASSQYNEQFF
14	TRBJ1-1	-	TRBV10-3	-	TGTGCCATCAGTTCGGCGCGGGGCCACACTGAAGCTTTCTTT	CAISSARGHTEAFF
13	TRBJ1-4	-	TRBV28	-	TGTGCCAGCACGTTACGAACCAATGAAAAACTGTTTTTT	CASTLRTNEKLFF
12	TRBJ2-7	-	TRBV7-9	-	TGTGCCAGCAGCCCGGGATTTTCTGAGACGTACTTC	CASSPGFSETYF
15	TRBJ1-2	-	TRBV24-1	-	TGTGCCACCAGTGATTTTTCGGCTTCAAAAGGTGGCTACACCTTC	CATSDFSASKGGYTF
15	TRBJ2-1	-	TRBV7-7	TRBD1	TGTGCTAGCAGCCTTGGGACAGGGGGAAACAATGAGCAGTTCTTC	CASSLGTGGNNEQFF
15	TRBJ2-3	-	TRBV27	TRBD1	TGTGCCAGCAGCCTAGGACAGGGGGAAGCAGATACGCAGTATTTT	CASSLGQGEADTQYF
13	TRBJ2-1	-	TRBV6-5	-	TGTGCCAGCAGTTACAGGTATGACAATGAGCAGTTCTTC	CASSYRYDNEQFF
16	TRBJ2-7	-	TRBV3-1/TRBV3-2	TRBD1	TGTGCCAGCAGCCAAGATAGACAGGGATACTCCTACGAGCAGTACTTC	CASSQDRQGYSYEQYF
13	TRBJ1-5	once	TRBV18	-	TGTGCCAGCTCGACGGGAGTATTCCAGCCCCAGCATTTT	CASSTGVFQPQHF
14	TRBJ2-7	-	TRBV2	-	TGTGCCAGCAGTGATGATGTCTACTCCTACGAGCAGTACTTC	CASSDDVYSYEQYF
14	TRBJ1-5	-	TRBV5-1	TRBD1	TGCGCCAGCAGCCCCGGGACAGTTGATCAGCCCCAGCATTTT	CASSPGTVDQPQHF
13	TRBJ1-1	-	TRBV7-2	-	TGTGCCAGCAGCCGTCAGGGTGACACTGAAGCTTTCTTT	CASSRQGDTEAFF
15	TRBJ1-3	few	TRBV7-6	-	TGTGCCAGCAGCTTACCGGGCGAGCCTGGAAACACCATATATTTT	CASSLPGEPGNTIYF
13	TRBJ2-1	once	TRBV10-1	-	TGCGCCAGCAGTGTGGCAGGGGTGCGGGAGCAGTTCTTC	CASSVAGVREQFF